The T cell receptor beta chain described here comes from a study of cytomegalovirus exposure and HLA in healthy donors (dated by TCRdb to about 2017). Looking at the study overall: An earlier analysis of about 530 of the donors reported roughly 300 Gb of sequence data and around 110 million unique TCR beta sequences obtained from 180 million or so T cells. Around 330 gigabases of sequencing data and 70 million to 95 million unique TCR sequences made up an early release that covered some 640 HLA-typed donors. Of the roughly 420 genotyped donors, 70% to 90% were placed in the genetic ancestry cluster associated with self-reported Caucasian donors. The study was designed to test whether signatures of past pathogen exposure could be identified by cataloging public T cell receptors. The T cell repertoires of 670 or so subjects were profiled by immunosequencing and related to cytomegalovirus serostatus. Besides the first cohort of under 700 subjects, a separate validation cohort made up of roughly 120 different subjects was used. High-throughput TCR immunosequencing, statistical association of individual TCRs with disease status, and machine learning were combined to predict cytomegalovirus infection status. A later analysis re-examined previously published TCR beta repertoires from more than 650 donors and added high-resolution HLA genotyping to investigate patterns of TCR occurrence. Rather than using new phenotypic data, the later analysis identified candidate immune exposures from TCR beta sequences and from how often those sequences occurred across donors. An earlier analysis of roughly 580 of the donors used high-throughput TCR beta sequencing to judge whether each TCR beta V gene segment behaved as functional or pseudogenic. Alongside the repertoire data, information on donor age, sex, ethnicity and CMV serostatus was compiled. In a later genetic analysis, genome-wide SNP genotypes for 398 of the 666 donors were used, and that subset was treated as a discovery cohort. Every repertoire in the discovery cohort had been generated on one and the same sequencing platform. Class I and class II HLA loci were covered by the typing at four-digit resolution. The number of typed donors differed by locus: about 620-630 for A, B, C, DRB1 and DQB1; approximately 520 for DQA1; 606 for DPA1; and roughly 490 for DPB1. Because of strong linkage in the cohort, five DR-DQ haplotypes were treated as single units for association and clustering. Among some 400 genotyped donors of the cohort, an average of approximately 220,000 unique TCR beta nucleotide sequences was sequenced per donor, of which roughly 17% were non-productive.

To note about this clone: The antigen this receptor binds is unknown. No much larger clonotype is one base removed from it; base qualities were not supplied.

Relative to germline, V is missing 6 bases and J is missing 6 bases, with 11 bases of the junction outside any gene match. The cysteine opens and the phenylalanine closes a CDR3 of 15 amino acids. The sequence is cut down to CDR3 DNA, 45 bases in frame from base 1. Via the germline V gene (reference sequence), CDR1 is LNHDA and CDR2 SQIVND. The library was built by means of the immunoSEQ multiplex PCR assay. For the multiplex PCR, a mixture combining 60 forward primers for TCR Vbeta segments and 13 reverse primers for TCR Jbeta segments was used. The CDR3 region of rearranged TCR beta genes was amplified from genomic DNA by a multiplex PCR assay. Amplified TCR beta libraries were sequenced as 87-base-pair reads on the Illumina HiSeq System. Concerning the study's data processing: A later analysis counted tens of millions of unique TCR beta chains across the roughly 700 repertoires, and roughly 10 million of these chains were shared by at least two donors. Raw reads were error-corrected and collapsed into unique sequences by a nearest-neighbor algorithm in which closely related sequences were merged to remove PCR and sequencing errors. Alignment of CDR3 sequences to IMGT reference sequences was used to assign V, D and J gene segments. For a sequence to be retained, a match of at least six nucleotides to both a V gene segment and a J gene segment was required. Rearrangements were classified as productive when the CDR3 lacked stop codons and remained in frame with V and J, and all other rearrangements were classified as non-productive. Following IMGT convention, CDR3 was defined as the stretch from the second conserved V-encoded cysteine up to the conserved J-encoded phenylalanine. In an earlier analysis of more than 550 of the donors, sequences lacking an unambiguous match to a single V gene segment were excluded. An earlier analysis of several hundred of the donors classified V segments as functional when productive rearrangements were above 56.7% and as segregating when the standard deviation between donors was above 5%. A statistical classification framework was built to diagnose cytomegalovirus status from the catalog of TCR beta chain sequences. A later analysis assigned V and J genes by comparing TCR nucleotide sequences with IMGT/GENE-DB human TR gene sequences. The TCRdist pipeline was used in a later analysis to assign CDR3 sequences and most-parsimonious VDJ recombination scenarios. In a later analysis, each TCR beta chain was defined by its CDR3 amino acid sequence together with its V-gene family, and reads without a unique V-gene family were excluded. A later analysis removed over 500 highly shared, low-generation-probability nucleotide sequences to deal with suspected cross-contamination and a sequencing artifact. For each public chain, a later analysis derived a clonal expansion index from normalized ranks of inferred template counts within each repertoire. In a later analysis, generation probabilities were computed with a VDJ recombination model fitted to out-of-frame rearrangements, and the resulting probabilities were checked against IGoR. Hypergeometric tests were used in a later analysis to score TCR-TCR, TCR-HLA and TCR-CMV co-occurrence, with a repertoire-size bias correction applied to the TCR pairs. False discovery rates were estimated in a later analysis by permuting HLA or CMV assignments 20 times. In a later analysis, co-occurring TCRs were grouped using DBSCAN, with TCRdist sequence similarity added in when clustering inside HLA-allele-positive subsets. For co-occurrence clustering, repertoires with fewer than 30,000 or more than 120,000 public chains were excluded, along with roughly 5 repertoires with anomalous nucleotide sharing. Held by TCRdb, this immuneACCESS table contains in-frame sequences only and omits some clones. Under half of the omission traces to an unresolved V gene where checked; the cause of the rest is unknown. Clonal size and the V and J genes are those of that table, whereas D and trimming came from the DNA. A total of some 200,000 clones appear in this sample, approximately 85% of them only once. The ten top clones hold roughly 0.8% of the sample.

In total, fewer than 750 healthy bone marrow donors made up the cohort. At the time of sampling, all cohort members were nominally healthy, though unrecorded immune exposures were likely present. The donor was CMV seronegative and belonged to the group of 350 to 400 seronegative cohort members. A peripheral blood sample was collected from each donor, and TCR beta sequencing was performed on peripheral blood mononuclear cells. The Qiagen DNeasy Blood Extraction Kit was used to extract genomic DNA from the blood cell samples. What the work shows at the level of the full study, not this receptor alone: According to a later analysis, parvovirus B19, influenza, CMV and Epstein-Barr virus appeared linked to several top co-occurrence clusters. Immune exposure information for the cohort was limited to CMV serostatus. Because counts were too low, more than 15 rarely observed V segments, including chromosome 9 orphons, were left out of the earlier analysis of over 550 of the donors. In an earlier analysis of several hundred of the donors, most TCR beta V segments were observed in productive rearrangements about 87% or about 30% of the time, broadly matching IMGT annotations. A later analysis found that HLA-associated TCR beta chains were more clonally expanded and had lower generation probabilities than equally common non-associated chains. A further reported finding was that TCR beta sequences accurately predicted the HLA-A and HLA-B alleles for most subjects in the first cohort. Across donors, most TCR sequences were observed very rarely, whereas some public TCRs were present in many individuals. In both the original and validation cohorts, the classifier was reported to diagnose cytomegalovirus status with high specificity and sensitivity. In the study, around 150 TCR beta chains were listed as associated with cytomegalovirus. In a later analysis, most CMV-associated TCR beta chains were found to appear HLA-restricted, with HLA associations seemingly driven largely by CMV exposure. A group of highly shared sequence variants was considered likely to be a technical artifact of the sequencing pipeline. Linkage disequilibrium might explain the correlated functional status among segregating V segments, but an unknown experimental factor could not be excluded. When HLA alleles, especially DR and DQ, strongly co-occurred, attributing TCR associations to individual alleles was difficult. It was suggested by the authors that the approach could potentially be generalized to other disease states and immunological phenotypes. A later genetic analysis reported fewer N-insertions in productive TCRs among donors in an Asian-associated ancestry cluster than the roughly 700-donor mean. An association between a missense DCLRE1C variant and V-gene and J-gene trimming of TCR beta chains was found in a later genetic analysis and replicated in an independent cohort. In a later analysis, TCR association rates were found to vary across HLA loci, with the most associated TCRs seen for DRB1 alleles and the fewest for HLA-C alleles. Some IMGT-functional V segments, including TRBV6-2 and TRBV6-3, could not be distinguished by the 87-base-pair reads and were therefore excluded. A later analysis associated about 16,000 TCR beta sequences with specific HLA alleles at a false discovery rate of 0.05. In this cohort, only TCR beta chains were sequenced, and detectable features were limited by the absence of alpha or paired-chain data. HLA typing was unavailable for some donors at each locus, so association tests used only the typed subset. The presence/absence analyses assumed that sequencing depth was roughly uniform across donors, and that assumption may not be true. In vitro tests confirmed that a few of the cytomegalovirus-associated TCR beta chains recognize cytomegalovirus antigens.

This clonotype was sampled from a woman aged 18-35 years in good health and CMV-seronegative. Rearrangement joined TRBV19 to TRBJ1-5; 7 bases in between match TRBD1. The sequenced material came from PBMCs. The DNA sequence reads TGTGCCAGTAGCCTCGGACAGGTGGGGAGTCAGCCCCAGCATTTT. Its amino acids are CASSLGQVGSQPQHF.